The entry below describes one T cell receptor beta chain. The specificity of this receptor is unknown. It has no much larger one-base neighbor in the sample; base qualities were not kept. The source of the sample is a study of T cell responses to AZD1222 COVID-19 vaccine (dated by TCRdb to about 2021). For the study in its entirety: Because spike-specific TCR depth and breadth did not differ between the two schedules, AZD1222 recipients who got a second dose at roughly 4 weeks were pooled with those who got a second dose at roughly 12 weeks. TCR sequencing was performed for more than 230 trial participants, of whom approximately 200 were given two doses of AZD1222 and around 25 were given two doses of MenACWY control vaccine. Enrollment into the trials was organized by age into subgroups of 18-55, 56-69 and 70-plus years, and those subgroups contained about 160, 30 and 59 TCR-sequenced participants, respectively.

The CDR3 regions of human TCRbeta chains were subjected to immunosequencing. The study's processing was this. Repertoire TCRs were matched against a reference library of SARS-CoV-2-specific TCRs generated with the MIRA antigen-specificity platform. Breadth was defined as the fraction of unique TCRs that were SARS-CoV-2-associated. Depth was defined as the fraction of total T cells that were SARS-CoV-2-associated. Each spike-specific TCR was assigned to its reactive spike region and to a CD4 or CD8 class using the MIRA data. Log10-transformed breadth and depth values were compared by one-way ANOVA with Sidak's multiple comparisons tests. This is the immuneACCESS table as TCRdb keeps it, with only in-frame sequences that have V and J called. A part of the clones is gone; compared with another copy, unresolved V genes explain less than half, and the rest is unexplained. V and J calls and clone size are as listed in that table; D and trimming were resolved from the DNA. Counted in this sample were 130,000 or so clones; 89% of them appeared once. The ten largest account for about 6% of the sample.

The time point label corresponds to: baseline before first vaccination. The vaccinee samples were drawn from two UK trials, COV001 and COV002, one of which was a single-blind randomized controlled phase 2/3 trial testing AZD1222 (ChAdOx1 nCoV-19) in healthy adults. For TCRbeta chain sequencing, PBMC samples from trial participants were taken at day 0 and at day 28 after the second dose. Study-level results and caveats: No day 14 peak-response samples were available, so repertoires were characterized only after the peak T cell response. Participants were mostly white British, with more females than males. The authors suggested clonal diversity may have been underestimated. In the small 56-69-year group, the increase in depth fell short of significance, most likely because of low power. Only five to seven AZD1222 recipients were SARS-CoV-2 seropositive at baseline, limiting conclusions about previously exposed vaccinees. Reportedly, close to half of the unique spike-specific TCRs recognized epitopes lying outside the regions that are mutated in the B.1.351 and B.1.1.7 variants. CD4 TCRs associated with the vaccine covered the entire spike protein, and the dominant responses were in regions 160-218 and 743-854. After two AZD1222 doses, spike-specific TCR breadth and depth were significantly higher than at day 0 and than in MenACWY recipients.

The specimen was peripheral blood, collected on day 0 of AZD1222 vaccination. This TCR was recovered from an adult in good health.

The nucleotide sequence is TGTGCCATCCAGATAAGCGGGGGGAGCACAGATACGCAGTATTTT. Translated, this is CAIQISGGSTDTQYF. Recombination connected TRBV21-1 to TRBJ2-3; TRBD2, the table's D call, lacks a check against the DNA. TRBV21-1 is a pseudogene locus. CDR3 length: 15 amino acids, cysteine to phenylalanine. This entry keeps only the CDR3 DNA: 45 bases, framed from base 1.